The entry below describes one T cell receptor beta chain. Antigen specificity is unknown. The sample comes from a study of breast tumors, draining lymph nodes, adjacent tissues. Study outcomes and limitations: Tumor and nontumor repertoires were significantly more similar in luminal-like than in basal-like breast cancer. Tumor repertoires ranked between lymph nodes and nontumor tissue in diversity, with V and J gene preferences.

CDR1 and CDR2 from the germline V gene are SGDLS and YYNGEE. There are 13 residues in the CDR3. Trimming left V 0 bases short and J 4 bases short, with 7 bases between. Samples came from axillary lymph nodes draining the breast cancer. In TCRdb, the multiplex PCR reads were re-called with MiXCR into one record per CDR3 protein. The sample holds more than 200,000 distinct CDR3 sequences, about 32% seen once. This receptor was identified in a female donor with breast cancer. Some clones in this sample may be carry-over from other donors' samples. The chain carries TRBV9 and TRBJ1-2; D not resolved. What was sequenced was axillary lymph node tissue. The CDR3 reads CASSVGQSYGYTF. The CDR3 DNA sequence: TGTGCCAGCAGCGTAGGGCAGAGCTATGGCTACACCTTC.